Listed below are T cell receptor beta chains from one sample, sequenced in a study of cytomegalovirus exposure and HLA in healthy donors. TCRdb's copy holds only in-frame clones and misses some; the assay was immunoSEQ multiplex PCR. The sample has roughly 120,000 clones, over 60% seen once. Sequenced input: PBMCs. The source of these receptors is a man in his fifties or sixties in good health and CMV-seropositive. The CDR3 runs from the conserved cysteine through the conserved F or W. D genes are given only for firm matches. The listing skips clone size in some rows; elsewhere it reads once, few, many or a size class.

v_gene: TRBV5-4
abundance: NA
j_gene: TRBJ1-2
d_gene: NA
CDR3nt: TGTGCCAGCAGCTTGGGGGGCAGGGAAGGCTATGGCTACACCTTC
CDR3aa: CASSLGGREGYGYTF

v_gene: TRBV7-9
abundance: NA
j_gene: TRBJ2-1
d_gene: TRBD2
CDR3nt: TGTTCCAGCAGCTTAGATTCTAGGGCGGGGGGGCGTAGGAATGAGCAGTTCTTC
CDR3aa: CSSSLDSRAGGRRNEQFF

v_gene: TRBV2
abundance: NA
j_gene: TRBJ1-5
d_gene: NA
CDR3nt: TGTGCCAGCAGTTTATCCAGGGGAGAGGATCAGCCCCAGCATTTT
CDR3aa: CASSLSRGEDQPQHF

v_gene: TRBV11-2
abundance: NA
j_gene: TRBJ1-2
d_gene: NA
CDR3nt: TGTGCCAGCAGCTTAGTGACTGACTTCTATGGCTACACCTTC
CDR3aa: CASSLVTDFYGYTF

v_gene: TRBV7-3
abundance: NA
j_gene: TRBJ2-5
d_gene: TRBD2
CDR3nt: TGTGCCAGCAGCTTAAATGCAGCGGGGGGGCCAGGGCGACGAGAGACCCAGTACTTC
CDR3aa: CASSLNAAGGPGRRETQYF

v_gene: TRBV6-1
abundance: NA
j_gene: TRBJ2-4
d_gene: NA
CDR3nt: TGTGCCAGCAGTGAGCAGGGGTCCCCTGGGTTAAACATTCAGTACTTC
CDR3aa: CASSEQGSPGLNIQYF

v_gene: TRBV19
abundance: NA
j_gene: TRBJ2-5
d_gene: TRBD2
CDR3nt: TGTGCCAGTAGGGGACTAGCGGAGACCCAGTACTTC
CDR3aa: CASRGLAETQYF

v_gene: TRBV6-1
abundance: NA
j_gene: TRBJ2-5
d_gene: NA
CDR3nt: TGTGCCAGCAGTGTTCAGGGGCAAGAGACCCAGTACTTC
CDR3aa: CASSVQGQETQYF

v_gene: TRBV2
abundance: few
j_gene: TRBJ1-5
d_gene: NA
CDR3nt: TGTGCCAGCAGTGGGGCAGGCTCTCTGGGCAATCAGCCCCAGCATTTT
CDR3aa: CASSGAGSLGNQPQHF

v_gene: TRBV6-5
abundance: NA
j_gene: TRBJ1-1
d_gene: TRBD1
CDR3nt: TGTGCCAGCACCCCTCGGACAGGGGATAAACCGCTGTTT
CDR3aa: CASTPRTGDKPLF

v_gene: TRBV9
abundance: NA
j_gene: TRBJ1-6
d_gene: NA
CDR3nt: TGTGCCAGCAGCGCCAGGGGTTCCTATAATTCACCCCTCCACTTT
CDR3aa: CASSARGSYNSPLHF

v_gene: TRBV27
abundance: NA
j_gene: TRBJ1-4
d_gene: NA
CDR3nt: TGTGCCAGCATACCGGGGGTTGGTGAAAAACTGTTTTTT
CDR3aa: CASIPGVGEKLFF

v_gene: TRBV7-2
abundance: few
j_gene: TRBJ2-1
d_gene: NA
CDR3nt: TGTGCCAGCAGCTTACCAGGGTCTCAGTATGAGCAGTTCTTC
CDR3aa: CASSLPGSQYEQFF

v_gene: TRBV13
abundance: NA
j_gene: TRBJ1-3
d_gene: TRBD1
CDR3nt: TGTGCCAGCAGTTATCTTGGACAGGCTGGCACCATATATTTT
CDR3aa: CASSYLGQAGTIYF

v_gene: TRBV5-1
abundance: NA
j_gene: TRBJ2-5
d_gene: TRBD2
CDR3nt: TGCGCCAGCAGCGGCGGGGGGGGTTGGAAAGAGACCCAGTACTTC
CDR3aa: CASSGGGGWKETQYF

v_gene: TRBV6-6
abundance: NA
j_gene: TRBJ2-1
d_gene: TRBD1
CDR3nt: TGTGCCAGCAGTTGGGACAGGGGGTATGGTGGTGAGCAGTTCTTC
CDR3aa: CASSWDRGYGGEQFF

v_gene: TRBV29-1
abundance: few
j_gene: TRBJ2-3
d_gene: TRBD1
CDR3nt: TGCAGCGTCGCGAGACAGGGCACAGGCACAGATACGCAGTATTTT
CDR3aa: CSVARQGTGTDTQYF

v_gene: TRBV2
abundance: NA
j_gene: TRBJ2-2
d_gene: TRBD1
CDR3nt: TGTGCCAGCAGGGACAGGGGAGCGACCCTAGACGGGGAGCTGTTTTTT
CDR3aa: CASRDRGATLDGELFF

v_gene: TRBV30
abundance: NA
j_gene: TRBJ2-3
d_gene: NA
CDR3nt: TGTGCCTGGAGTACAGGGGGGGACACAGATACGCAGTATTTT
CDR3aa: CAWSTGGDTDTQYF

v_gene: TRBV30
abundance: NA
j_gene: TRBJ1-6
d_gene: NA
CDR3nt: TGTGCCTGGAGCCAAACCGGAGGGTTCAGCTCCTATAATTCACCCCTCCACTTT
CDR3aa: CAWSQTGGFSSYNSPLHF

v_gene: TRBV5-1
abundance: NA
j_gene: TRBJ1-5
d_gene: TRBD1
CDR3nt: TGCGCCAGCAGCTTGGGAGGGGGCGTAGGACAGCCCCAGCATTTT
CDR3aa: CASSLGGGVGQPQHF

v_gene: TRBV30
abundance: NA
j_gene: TRBJ1-2
d_gene: NA
CDR3nt: TGTGCCTGGAGTTTCGGGGTTAATCGCTACACCTTC
CDR3aa: CAWSFGVNRYTF

v_gene: TRBV5-6
abundance: NA
j_gene: TRBJ2-5
d_gene: NA
CDR3nt: TGTGCCAGCAGCTTGCTCACGGCGGGCGAAGAGACCCAGTACTTC
CDR3aa: CASSLLTAGEETQYF

v_gene: TRBV7-2
abundance: NA
j_gene: TRBJ1-2
d_gene: NA
CDR3nt: TGTGCCAGCAGCGTGAGAGGGGGCTATGGCTACACCTTC
CDR3aa: CASSVRGGYGYTF

v_gene: TRBV6-1
abundance: NA
j_gene: TRBJ2-7
d_gene: NA
CDR3nt: TGTGCCAGCAGGCCCATCTCGCAGGGCCCCTACGAGCAGTACTTC
CDR3aa: CASRPISQGPYEQYF

v_gene: TRBV11-2
abundance: NA
j_gene: TRBJ1-1
d_gene: NA
CDR3nt: TGTGCCAGCAGCTTAGGGGGGGGAGTAGGGGAAGCTTTCTTT
CDR3aa: CASSLGGGVGEAFF

v_gene: TRBV15
abundance: few
j_gene: TRBJ2-1
d_gene: TRBD1
CDR3nt: TGTGCCACCAGCAGGGAGGACAGGGCCTACAATGAGCAGTTCTTC
CDR3aa: CATSREDRAYNEQFF

v_gene: TRBV9
abundance: NA
j_gene: TRBJ1-5
d_gene: NA
CDR3nt: TGTGCCAGCAGCGCCCTAGGACAGCCAGATCAGCCCCAGCATTTT
CDR3aa: CASSALGQPDQPQHF

v_gene: TRBV7-9
abundance: NA
j_gene: TRBJ1-2
d_gene: NA
CDR3nt: TGTGCCAGCAGCTTAGCAGTCTCCGGCGGAGCGTATGGCTACACCTTC
CDR3aa: CASSLAVSGGAYGYTF

v_gene: TRBV7-9
abundance: NA
j_gene: TRBJ2-1
d_gene: TRBD2
CDR3nt: TGTGCCAGCAGTACGGAGCGGGGAAGCTCCTACAATGAGCAGTTCTTC
CDR3aa: CASSTERGSSYNEQFF

v_gene: TRBV7-9
abundance: NA
j_gene: TRBJ2-7
d_gene: NA
CDR3nt: TGTGCCAGCAGCCCCACATACGAGCAGTACTTC
CDR3aa: CASSPTYEQYF